The 11 T cell receptor beta chains presented below share a single source sample, sequenced in a study of T cells after yellow fever vaccination. MiXCR, applied by TCRdb to the 5' RACE reads, yields one record per CDR3 protein. The sample includes roughly 500,000 distinct CDR3 sequences, approximately 21% of them seen just once. The starting material was PBMCs, obtained 15 days after the yellow fever booster vaccination. The origin of the receptors is a young man who received the YFV17D yellow fever vaccine.

This clonotype was seen a handful of times. The CDR3 DNA reads as TGTGCCAGCAACGGGCGGGAGTCAGATACGCAGTATTTT. This gives the protein CASNGRESDTQYF. V and J are TRBV6-2 or TRBV6-3 and TRBJ2-3; 7 positions agree with TRBD2. This CDR3 region has 13 residues. The trim removed 7 bases at V and 4 bases at J, leaving 5 bases unmatched. Germline V gene data show CDR1 as MNHEY and CDR2 as SVGEGT.

V and J are TRBV5-1 and TRBJ2-7; 7 nucleotides agree with TRBD1. Germline V gene sequence: CDR1 SGHRS, CDR2 YFSETQ. Trimming at V came to 1 base and at J to 1 base, leaving 8 bases not matched to a gene. This CDR3 is built from 16 residues. CDR3 nucleotide sequence: TGCGCCAGCAGCTTGAACTCCGAGACAGGGTCCTACGAGCAGTACTTC. It is translated as CASSLNSETGSYEQYF.

This clonotype was detected a few times. The chain is built from TRBV18 and TRBJ2-7; no firm D call. Germline V CDR1 and CDR2: KGHSH, LQKENI. Trimming removed 2 bases from V and 3 bases from J, with 11 bases in between. The CDR3 length is 14 residues. Here the CDR3 reads CASSPYQSNYEQYF. The CDR3 DNA reads as TGTGCCAGCTCACCATACCAGTCAAACTACGAGCAGTACTTC.

This clonotype was detected a few times. The V gene is TRBV27, the J gene TRBJ2-7, with TRBD2 matching over 7 bases. This CDR3 region has 16 residues. The germline V gene has CDR1 MNHEY and CDR2 SMNVEV (reference sequence). V dropped 6 bases and J dropped 2; count of bases not matched to a gene: 13. CDR3 loop: CASSHVATSYPYEQYF. The CDR3 DNA reads as TGTGCCAGCAGCCATGTAGCGACTAGCTATCCCTACGAGCAGTACTTC.

This rearrangement joins TRBV20-1 to TRBJ2-7, with a tentative D call TRBD2 (6 bases). The CDR3 has 15 residues. V lost 2 bases, J lost 1 base, and 15 bases lay in between. The V gene's germline CDR1 is DFQATT and CDR2 SNEGSKA (reference sequence). For the CDR3, the DNA is TGCAGTGCTAGACCTAACGGGAGTTTTTCCTACGAGCAGTACTTC. Translated, it gives CSARPNGSFSYEQYF.

The rearrangement links TRBV20-1 to TRBJ2-2; 11 nucleotides line up with TRBD2. The CDR3 covers 17 residues. In germline, CDR1 is DFQATT, CDR2 SNEGSKA (reference sequence). J was trimmed by 1 base and V by 5 bases; bases with no gene match: 9. CDR3 amino acids: CSAAPISGRGNTGELFF. The DNA of the CDR3 is TGCAGTGCTGCCCCTATTAGCGGGAGGGGGAACACCGGGGAGCTGTTTTTT.

This clonotype was detected a few times. The chain is built from TRBV6-5 and TRBJ1-5; D remains unclear. The V gene's germline CDR1 is MNHEY and CDR2 SVGAGI. This CDR3 region has 14 residues. The V end lost 4 bases, the J end lost 4 bases, and 11 bases lay between the germline ends. The CDR3, as DNA: TGTGCCAGCAGTTCCCTGGAAGCTAATCAGCCCCAGCATTTT. It is translated as CASSSLEANQPQHF.

V and J are TRBV6-2 or TRBV6-3 and TRBJ2-3; 9 nucleotides align to TRBD2. The CDR3 contains 13 residues. The germline CDR1 and CDR2 sequences are MNHEY and SVGEGT. With 11 bases clipped from V and 5 bases from J, the junction kept 8 bases outside the gene matches. CDR3 protein: CAARGTSRDTQYF. The CDR3 DNA follows: TGTGCCGCAAGAGGGACTAGCCGAGATACGCAGTATTTT.

This clonotype has more than one count but fewer than ten. This rearrangement joins TRBV28 to TRBJ2-7; 8 bases are a match to TRBD2. The CDR3 sequence is 14 residues long. The trim removed 3 bases at V and 4 bases at J, leaving 5 bases unmatched. Germline V gives CDR1 MDHEN, CDR2 SYDVKM. CDR3: CASSLAGGKYEQYF. In DNA, the CDR3 is TGTGCCAGCAGTTTGGCGGGAGGAAAGTACGAGCAGTACTTC.

This sequence joins TRBV6-6 and TRBJ1-2; D may be TRBD1 (6 bases). CDR1 and CDR2 (germline): MNHNY, SVGAGI (reference sequence). V was trimmed by 4 bases and J by 8 bases, leaving 14 bases between them. This CDR3 has 13 residues. The CDR3 is CASSSRTVGGYTF. As DNA, the CDR3 is TGTGCCAGCAGTTCGAGGACAGTAGGAGGCTACACCTTC.

J is TRBJ2-6 and V is TRBV19, with D uncertain. CDR3 length: 14 amino acids. Between the trimmed V and J ends, which lost 6 bases and 0 bases, there was a span of 6 bases. Germline V gives CDR1 LNHDA, CDR2 SQIVND (reference sequence). Written as DNA, the CDR3 is TGTGCCAGTAGGTATAGCTCTGGGGCCAACGTCCTGACTTTC. Protein: CASRYSSGANVLTF. The entire variable domain, with the rest obtained from reference TRBV19 and TRBJ2-6, is as follows: DGGITQSPKYLFRKEGQNVTLSCEQNLNHDAMYWYRQDPGQGLRLIYYSQIVNDFQKGDIAEGYSVSREKKESFPLTVTSAQKNPTAFYLCASRYSSGANVLTFGAGSRLTVL.